This T cell receptor (beta chain) was recorded in a study of T cell responses to AZD1222 COVID-19 vaccine. Study outcomes and limitations: Repertoires were obtained solely post-peak T cell response.

The protocol was immunoSEQ multiplex PCR, while the TCRdb copy is restricted to in-frame clones and leaves out a portion. The sample holds 100,000 to 150,000 clones, just over 85% seen once. Per the germline V gene, CDR1 is MDHEN and CDR2 is SYDVKM. Trimming left V 6 bases short and J 1 base short, with 9 bases between. This CDR3 comprises 13 residues. A note on this clone: What it binds is not known.

The sequence derives from an adult in good health. The chain uses TRBV28 and TRBJ2-5, with TRBD1 as a possible D gene (6 bases). The sample here was peripheral blood, taken on day 0 of AZD1222 vaccination. The CDR3 sequence is CASRLDSQETQYF. The CDR3 DNA reads TGTGCCAGCAGGCTGGACAGCCAAGAGACCCAGTACTTC.